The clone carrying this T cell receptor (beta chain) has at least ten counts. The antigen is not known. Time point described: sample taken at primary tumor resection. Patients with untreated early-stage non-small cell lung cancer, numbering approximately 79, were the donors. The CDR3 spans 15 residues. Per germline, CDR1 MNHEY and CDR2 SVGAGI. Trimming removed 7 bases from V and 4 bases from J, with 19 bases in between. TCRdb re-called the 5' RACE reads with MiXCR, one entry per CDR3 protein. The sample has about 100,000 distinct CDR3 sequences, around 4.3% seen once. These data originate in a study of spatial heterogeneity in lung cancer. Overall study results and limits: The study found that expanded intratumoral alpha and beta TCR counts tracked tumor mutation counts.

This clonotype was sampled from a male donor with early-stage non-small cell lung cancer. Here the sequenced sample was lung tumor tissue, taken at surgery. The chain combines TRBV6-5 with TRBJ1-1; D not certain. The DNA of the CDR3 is TGTGCCAGCATTAGGTACCCGAGCGGGGTCACTGAAGCTTTCTTT. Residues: CASIRYPSGVTEAFF.